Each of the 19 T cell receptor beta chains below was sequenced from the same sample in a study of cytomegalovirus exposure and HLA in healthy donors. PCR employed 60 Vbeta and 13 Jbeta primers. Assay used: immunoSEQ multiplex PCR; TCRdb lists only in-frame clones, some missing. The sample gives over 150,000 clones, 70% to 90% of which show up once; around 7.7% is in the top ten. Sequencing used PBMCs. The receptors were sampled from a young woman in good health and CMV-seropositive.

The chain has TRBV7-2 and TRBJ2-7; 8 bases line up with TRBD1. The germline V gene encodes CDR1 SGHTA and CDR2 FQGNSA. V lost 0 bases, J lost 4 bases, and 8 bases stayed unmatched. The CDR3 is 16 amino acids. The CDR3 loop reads CASSLAGTGRWYEQYF. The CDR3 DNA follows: TGTGCCAGCAGCTTAGCAGGGACAGGCAGGTGGTACGAGCAGTACTTC.

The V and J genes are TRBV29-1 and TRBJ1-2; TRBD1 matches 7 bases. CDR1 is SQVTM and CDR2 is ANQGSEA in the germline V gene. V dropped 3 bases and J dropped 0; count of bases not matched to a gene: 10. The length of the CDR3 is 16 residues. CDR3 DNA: TGCAGCGTTGACTTGTCCAGGGACAGAGCTAACTATGGCTACACCTTC. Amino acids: CSVDLSRDRANYGYTF.

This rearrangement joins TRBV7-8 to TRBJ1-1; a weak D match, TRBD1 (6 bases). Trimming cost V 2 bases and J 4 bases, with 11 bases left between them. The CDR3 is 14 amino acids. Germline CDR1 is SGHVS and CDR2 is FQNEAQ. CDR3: CASSLRQDSTEAFF. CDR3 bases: TGTGCCAGCAGCTTAAGACAGGACTCCACTGAAGCTTTCTTT.

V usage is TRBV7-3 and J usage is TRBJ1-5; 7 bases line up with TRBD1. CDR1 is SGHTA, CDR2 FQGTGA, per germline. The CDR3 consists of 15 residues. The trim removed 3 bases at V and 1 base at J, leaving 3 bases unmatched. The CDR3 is CASSFGTASNQPQHF. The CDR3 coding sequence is TGTGCCAGCAGCTTTGGGACAGCCAGCAATCAGCCCCAGCATTTT.

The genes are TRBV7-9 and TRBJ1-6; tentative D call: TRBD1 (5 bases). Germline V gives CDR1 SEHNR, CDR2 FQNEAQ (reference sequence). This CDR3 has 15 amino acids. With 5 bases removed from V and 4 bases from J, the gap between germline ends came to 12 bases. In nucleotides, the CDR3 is TGTGCCAGCAGCCGGGGGACGGATTATAATTCACCCCTCCACTTT. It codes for CASSRGTDYNSPLHF.

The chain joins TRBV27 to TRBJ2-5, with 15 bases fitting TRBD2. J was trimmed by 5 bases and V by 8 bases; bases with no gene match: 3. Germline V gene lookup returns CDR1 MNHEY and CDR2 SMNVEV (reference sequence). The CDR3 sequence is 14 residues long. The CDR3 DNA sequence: TGTGCCAGCGGACTAGCGGGGGGGAGGGAGACCCAGTACTTC. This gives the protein CASGLAGGRETQYF.

The CDR3 nucleotides are TGCGCCAGCAGTGAGAGAGACAGAAGCTCCTACGAGCAGTACTTC. Translating it yields CASSERDRSSYEQYF. J is TRBJ2-7 and V is TRBV10-1; D might be TRBD1 (5 bases). Deletions cut 2 bases from V and 0 bases from J, with 11 bases between. Germline CDR1 and CDR2: WNHNN and SYGVQD (reference sequence). CDR3 length: 15 amino acids.

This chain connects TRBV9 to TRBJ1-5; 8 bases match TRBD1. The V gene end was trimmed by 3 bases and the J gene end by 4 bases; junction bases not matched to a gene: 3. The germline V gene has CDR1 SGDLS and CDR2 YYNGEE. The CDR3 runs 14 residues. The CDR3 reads CASSATGENQPQHF. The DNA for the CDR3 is TGTGCCAGCAGCGCGACAGGGGAAAATCAGCCCCAGCATTTT.

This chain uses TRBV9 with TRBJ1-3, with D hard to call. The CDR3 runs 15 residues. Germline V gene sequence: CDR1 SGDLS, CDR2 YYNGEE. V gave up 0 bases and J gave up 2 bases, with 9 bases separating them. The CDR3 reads CASSVDFGAGNTIYF. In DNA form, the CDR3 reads TGTGCCAGCAGCGTAGATTTCGGGGCTGGAAACACCATATATTTT.

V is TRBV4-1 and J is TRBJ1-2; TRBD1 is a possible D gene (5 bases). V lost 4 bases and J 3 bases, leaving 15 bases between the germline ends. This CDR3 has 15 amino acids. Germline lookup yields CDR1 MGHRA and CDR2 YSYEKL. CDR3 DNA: TGCGCCAGCAGCCGACCTGCTCGGGGGGACTATGGCTACACCTTC. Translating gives CASSRPARGDYGYTF.

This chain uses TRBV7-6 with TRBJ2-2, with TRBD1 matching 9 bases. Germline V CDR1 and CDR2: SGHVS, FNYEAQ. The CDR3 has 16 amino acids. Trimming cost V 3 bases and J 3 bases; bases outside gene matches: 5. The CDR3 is CASSLMGQGDTGELFF. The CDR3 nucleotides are TGTGCCAGCAGCTTGATGGGACAGGGAGACACCGGGGAGCTGTTTTTT.

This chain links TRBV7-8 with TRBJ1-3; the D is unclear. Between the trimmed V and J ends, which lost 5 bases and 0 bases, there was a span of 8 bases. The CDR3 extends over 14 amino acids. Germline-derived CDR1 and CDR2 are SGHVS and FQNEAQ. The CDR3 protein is CASSASSSGNTIYF. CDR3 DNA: TGTGCCAGCAGCGCATCTAGCTCTGGAAACACCATATATTTT.

In DNA, the CDR3 is TGTGCCAGCAGCCAAGACCTTCGGGGAGTAGCTTTCTTT. It encodes CASSQDLRGVAFF. This sequence joins TRBV4-2 and TRBJ1-1, with D hard to call. Trimming removed 0 bases from V and 10 bases from J, with 12 bases in between. Germline values: CDR1 LGHNA, CDR2 YNFKEQ. There are 13 residues in the CDR3.

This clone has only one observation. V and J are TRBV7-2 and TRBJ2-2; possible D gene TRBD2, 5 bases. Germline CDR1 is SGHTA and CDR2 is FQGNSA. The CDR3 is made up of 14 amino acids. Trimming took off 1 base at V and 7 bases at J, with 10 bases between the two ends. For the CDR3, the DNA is TGTGCCAGCAGCTTAGACAGCGCGGGCGGGGAGCTGTTTTTT. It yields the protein CASSLDSAGGELFF.

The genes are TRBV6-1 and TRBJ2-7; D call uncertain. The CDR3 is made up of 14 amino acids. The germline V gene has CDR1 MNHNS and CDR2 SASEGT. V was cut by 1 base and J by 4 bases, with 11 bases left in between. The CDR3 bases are TGTGCCAGCAGTGAAGGGGTGTCGACTTACGAGCAGTACTTC. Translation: CASSEGVSTYEQYF.

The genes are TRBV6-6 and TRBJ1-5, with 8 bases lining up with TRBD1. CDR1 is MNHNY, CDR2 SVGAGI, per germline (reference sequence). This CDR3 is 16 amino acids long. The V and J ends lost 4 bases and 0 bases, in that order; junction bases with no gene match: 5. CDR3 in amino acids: CASSLWTGYSNQPQHF. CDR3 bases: TGTGCCAGCAGTTTGTGGACAGGGTATAGCAATCAGCCCCAGCATTTT.

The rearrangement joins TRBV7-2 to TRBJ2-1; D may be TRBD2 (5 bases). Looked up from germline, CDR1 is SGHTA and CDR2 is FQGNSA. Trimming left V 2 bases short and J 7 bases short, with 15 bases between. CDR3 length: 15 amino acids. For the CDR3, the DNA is TGTGCCAGCAGCTTACGGGGAAATAGTTTTAATGAGCAGTTCTTC. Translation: CASSLRGNSFNEQFF.

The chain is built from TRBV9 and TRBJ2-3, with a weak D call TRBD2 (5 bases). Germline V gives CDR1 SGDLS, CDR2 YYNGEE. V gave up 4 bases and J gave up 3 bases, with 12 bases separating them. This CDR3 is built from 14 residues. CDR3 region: CASSTSLGTDTQYF. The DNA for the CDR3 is TGTGCCAGCAGCACTAGTTTAGGTACAGATACGCAGTATTTT. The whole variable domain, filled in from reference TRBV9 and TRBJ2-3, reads DSGVTQTPKHLITATGQRVTLRCSPRSGDLSVYWYQQSLDQGLQFLIQYYNGEERAKGNILERFSAQQFPDLHSELNLSSLELGDSALYFCASSTSLGTDTQYFGPGTRLTVL.

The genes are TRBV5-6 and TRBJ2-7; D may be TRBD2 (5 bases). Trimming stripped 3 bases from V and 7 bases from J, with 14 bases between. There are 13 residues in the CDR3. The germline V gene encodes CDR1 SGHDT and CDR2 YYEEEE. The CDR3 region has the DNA TGTGCCAGCAGCTCAGGACCGTCGGGGGAGCAGTACTTC. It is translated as CASSSGPSGEQYF.